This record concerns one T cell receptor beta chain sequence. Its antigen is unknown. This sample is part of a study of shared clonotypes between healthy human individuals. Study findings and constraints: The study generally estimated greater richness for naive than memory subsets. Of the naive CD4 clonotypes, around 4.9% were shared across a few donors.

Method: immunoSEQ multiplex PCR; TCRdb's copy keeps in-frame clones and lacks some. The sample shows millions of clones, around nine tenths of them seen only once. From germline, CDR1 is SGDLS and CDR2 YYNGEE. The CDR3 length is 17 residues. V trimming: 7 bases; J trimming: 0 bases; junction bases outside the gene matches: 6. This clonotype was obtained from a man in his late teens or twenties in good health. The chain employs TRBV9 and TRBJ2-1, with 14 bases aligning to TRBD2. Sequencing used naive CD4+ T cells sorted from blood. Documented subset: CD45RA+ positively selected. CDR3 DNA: TGTGCCAGCTCCGGGACTAGCGGGAGTAACTCCTACAATGAGCAGTTCTTC. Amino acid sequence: CASSGTSGSNSYNEQFF. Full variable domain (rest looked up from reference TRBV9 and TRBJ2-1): DSGVTQTPKHLITATGQRVTLRCSPRSGDLSVYWYQQSLDQGLQFLIQYYNGEERAKGNILERFSAQQFPDLHSELNLSSLELGDSALYFCASSGTSGSNSYNEQFFGPGTRLTVL.